Below, 27 T cell receptor beta chains from the same sample are listed, as sequenced in a study of T-cell reconstitution after alpha-beta-depleted transplantation in children. During its preparation, the TCRbeta library received unique molecular identifiers. TCRdb analysed the PCR reads with MiXCR anew, one entry per CDR3 protein. The sample contains roughly 570,000 distinct CDR3 sequences, around 27% of which appear only once. The sequencing used PBMCs, collected before TCRalphabeta/CD19-depleted stem cell transplant. The source of these receptors is a boy in the first two years of life with Wiskott-Aldrich syndrome, due to receive a stem cell transplant.

In DNA form, the CDR3 reads TGCGCCAGCAGCTCCGGGACTAGCGGGAGATCGACAGATACGCAGTATTTT. Its translation: CASSSGTSGRSTDTQYF. The gene calls are TRBV5-1 and TRBJ2-3; 14 bases line up with TRBD2. The CDR3 is 17 amino acids. CDR1 and CDR2 from the germline V gene are SGHRS and YFSETQ. V was pared by 3 bases and J by 3 bases, with 6 bases of the junction left unmatched.

The chain employs TRBV5-1 and TRBJ2-1, with TRBD2 as a possible D gene (6 bases). CDR1 is SGHRS, CDR2 YFSETQ, per germline. Trimming cost V 6 bases and J 4 bases, with 11 bases left between them. CDR3 size: 13 residues. CDR3 sequence (DNA): TGCGCCAGCAACCAGGCGGGATACAATGAGCAGTTCTTC. Translated: CASNQAGYNEQFF.

The J gene is TRBJ2-3, the V gene TRBV20-1; possibly TRBD1 for D (6 bases). Germline V gene data show CDR1 as DFQATT and CDR2 as SNEGSKA (reference sequence). This CDR3 spans 14 amino acids. V gave up 3 bases and J gave up 2 bases, with 12 bases separating them. The CDR3 DNA reads as TGCAGTGCTAGCCCTAAGGGGGACACAGATACGCAGTATTTT. Its protein is CSASPKGDTDTQYF.

The chain joins TRBV5-1 to TRBJ2-1, with 10 bases identical to TRBD2. The CDR3 is made up of 15 amino acids. V shed 0 bases, J shed 9 bases, and the junction held 6 bases outside the gene matches. CDR1 is SGHRS, CDR2 YFSETQ, per germline. The DNA for the CDR3 is TGCGCCAGCAGCTTGGTCGGGACTAGCGAGAGTGAGCAGTTCTTC. This encodes CASSLVGTSESEQFF.

This clonotype was recorded a few times. The chain links TRBV10-3 to TRBJ2-3, with TRBD2 matching 9 bases. The germline V gene has CDR1 ENHRY and CDR2 SYGVKD. The V segment lost 11 bases and the J segment 5 bases; nucleotides outside the gene matches: 20. This CDR3 spans 17 amino acids. CDR3 protein: CALLAAGGSRGRDTQYF. The CDR3 DNA reads as TGTGCCCTCCTCGCGGCGGGAGGGTCTAGGGGAAGAGATACGCAGTATTTT.

This clonotype has only a few counts. V is TRBV7-9 and J is TRBJ2-7, with TRBD2 matching over 7 bases. This CDR3 has 14 residues. Looked up from germline, CDR1 is SEHNR and CDR2 is FQNEAQ (reference sequence). The ends lost 3 bases at V and 6 bases at J; junction bases unmatched: 8. In nucleotides, the CDR3 is TGTGCCAGCAGCTTCGCGGGAGAGTCGGCCGAGCAGTACTTC. Protein: CASSFAGESAEQYF.

The V call is TRBV14, the J call TRBJ2-1; 8 nucleotides match TRBD2. The germline V gene has CDR1 SGHDN and CDR2 FVKESK. The CDR3 is 15 amino acids. The J segment lost 5 bases and the V segment lost 4 bases, leaving 7 bases of the junction unmatched. DNA of the CDR3: TGTGCCAGCAGCCTGATAGGACTAGCAAACAATGAGCAGTTCTTC. This gives the protein CASSLIGLANNEQFF.

The V gene is TRBV5-1, the J gene TRBJ2-1; tentative D call: TRBD2 (8 bases). Trimming removed 1 base at V and 7 bases at J, with 21 bases between. The CDR3 length is 17 residues. Germline V gene data show CDR1 as SGHRS and CDR2 as YFSETQ. The CDR3 loop is CASSLRGLAGLRNEQFF. The CDR3 DNA is TGCGCCAGCAGCTTGAGGGGGCTAGCGGGCCTCAGGAATGAGCAGTTCTTC.

The rearrangement links TRBV5-1 to TRBJ2-4, with unresolved D. Between the trimmed V and J ends, which lost 1 base and 5 bases, there was a span of 10 bases. This CDR3 is built from 14 residues. Germline V lookup: CDR1 SGHRS, CDR2 YFSETQ. Here the CDR3 reads CASSLTATENIQYF. The CDR3 DNA is TGCGCCAGCAGCTTGACAGCGACCGAAAACATTCAGTACTTC.

V is TRBV5-6 and J is TRBJ2-2; TRBD2 aligns across 8 bases. The germline V gene encodes CDR1 SGHDT and CDR2 YYEEEE. The ends lost 2 bases at V and 0 bases at J; junction bases unmatched: 3. The CDR3 covers 16 residues. The CDR3 region has the DNA TGTGCCAGCAGCTTTCGCGGGAGGACGAACACCGGGGAGCTGTTTTTT. It yields the protein CASSFRGRTNTGELFF. The complete variable domain, with remaining parts taken from reference TRBV5-6 and TRBJ2-2, reads DAGVTQSPTHLIKTRGQQVTLRCSPKSGHDTVSWYQQALGQGPQFIFQYYEEEERQRGNFPDRFSGHQFPNYSSELNVNALLLGDSALYLCASSFRGRTNTGELFFGEGSRLTVL.

This clonotype was counted a few times. The rearrangement joins TRBV7-6 to TRBJ2-1, with TRBD2 identical over 9 bases. CDR1 is SGHVS and CDR2 is FNYEAQ in the germline V gene. V lost 0 bases to trimming and J lost 2 bases; unmatched junction nucleotides: 8. This CDR3 spans 18 amino acids. The CDR3 here is CASSLARSGSEAYNEQFF. CDR3 DNA sequence: TGTGCCAGCAGCTTAGCGCGTAGCGGGAGTGAGGCCTACAATGAGCAGTTCTTC.

V and J are TRBV7-7 and TRBJ2-1, with TRBD2 matching 8 bases. The germline V gene has CDR1 SSHAT and CDR2 FNYEAQ (reference sequence). J gave up 4 bases and V 3 bases, and 8 bases lay outside the gene matches. CDR3 size: 16 residues. The CDR3 region has the DNA TGTGCCAGCAGCTTTGGGACTAGACTGGAATACAATGAGCAGTTCTTC. Translation gives CASSFGTRLEYNEQFF.

This clonotype appeared a few times. This rearrangement joins TRBV28 to TRBJ2-3; 15 nucleotides match TRBD2. CDR3 size: 15 residues. Germline loops: CDR1 MDHEN, CDR2 SYDVKM. V gave up 8 bases and J gave up 4 bases; unmatched junction bases: 4. The CDR3 sequence is CASGTSGRPPDTQYF. Here the CDR3 DNA reads TGTGCCAGCGGGACTAGCGGGAGGCCGCCAGATACGCAGTATTTT.

This clonotype appeared a few times. The chain is built from TRBV24-1 and TRBJ1-1, with D tentatively TRBD1 (5 bases). This CDR3 contains 12 residues. V lost 2 bases and J 8 bases, leaving 8 bases between the germline ends. Germline CDR1 is KGHDR and CDR2 is SFDVKD. CDR3 protein: CATSDYRQEAFF. As DNA, the CDR3 is TGTGCCACCAGTGATTACAGGCAAGAAGCTTTCTTT.

This clonotype was seen a few times. CDR3 in amino acids: CASSQGSWNEQFF. CDR3 DNA sequence: TGTGCCAGCAGCCAAGGGAGTTGGAATGAGCAGTTCTTC. V usage is TRBV3-1 and J usage is TRBJ2-1; D call uncertain. Per the germline V gene, CDR1 is LGHDT and CDR2 is YNNKEL (reference sequence). CDR3 length: 13 residues. V lost 1 base, J lost 7 bases, and 8 bases lay in between.

In its sample, this clonotype was seen a few times. V gene TRBV4-1 combines with J gene TRBJ2-1; D perhaps matches TRBD2 (5 bases). The V end lost 0 bases, the J end lost 0 bases, and 9 bases lay between the germline ends. Germline loops: CDR1 MGHRA, CDR2 YSYEKL. This CDR3 region has 16 residues. CDR3 amino acids: CASSQEREVSYNEQFF. The CDR3 coding sequence is TGCGCCAGCAGCCAAGAACGGGAAGTCTCCTACAATGAGCAGTTCTTC.

This clonotype was detected a few times. The chain combines TRBV9 with TRBJ2-1; maybe TRBD2 (6 bases). V was trimmed by 1 base and J by 4 bases, leaving 18 bases between them. Germline lookup yields CDR1 SGDLS and CDR2 YYNGEE. This CDR3 is built from 17 residues. The CDR3 loop reads CASSVPQTSQLYNEQFF. DNA for the CDR3: TGTGCCAGCAGCGTACCTCAGACTAGTCAGTTATACAATGAGCAGTTCTTC.

CDR3 residues: CASSRAVSTDTQYF. CDR3 nucleotides: TGTGCCAGCAGCCGGGCGGTGAGCACAGATACGCAGTATTTT. The chain recombines TRBV3-1 with TRBJ2-3; no clear D. V lost 4 bases and J 0 bases, leaving 8 bases between the germline ends. The CDR3 extends over 14 amino acids. Germline CDR1 is LGHDT and CDR2 is YNNKEL (reference sequence).

This rearrangement joins TRBV20-1 to TRBJ2-1; 10 bases agree with TRBD2. Germline V gene lookup returns CDR1 DFQATT and CDR2 SNEGSKA (reference sequence). This CDR3 comprises 17 residues. The V and J ends lost 2 bases and 8 bases, in that order; junction bases with no gene match: 15. DNA of the CDR3: TGCAGTGCTAGAACACCTCAAGCGGGAGGGCCTCCGGATGAGCAGTTCTTC. Residues: CSARTPQAGGPPDEQFF.

V gene TRBV5-1 combines with J gene TRBJ1-5; TRBD1 matches at 7 bases. Germline loops: CDR1 SGHRS, CDR2 YFSETQ. J gave up 3 bases and V 4 bases, and 7 bases lay outside the gene matches. The CDR3 is 15 residues long. The CDR3: CASSVGDRVNQPQHF. CDR3 DNA sequence: TGCGCCAGCAGCGTAGGAGACAGGGTCAATCAGCCCCAGCATTTT.

This clonotype has just a few counts. CDR3 DNA: TGTGCCAGCAGCTACACTAGCTACTCCCTCACAGATACGCAGTATTTT. Amino acids: CASSYTSYSLTDTQYF. V is TRBV3-1 and J is TRBJ2-3, with D possibly being TRBD2 (6 bases). Germline CDR1 reads LGHDT; CDR2 reads YNNKEL (reference sequence). The CDR3 loop spans 16 amino acids. V was clipped by 5 bases and J by 2 bases, with 17 bases between them.

This chain links TRBV20-1 with TRBJ2-5; 15 bases match TRBD2. CDR1 and CDR2 from the germline V gene are DFQATT and SNEGSKA (reference sequence). V lost 5 bases and J lost 5; bases outside the gene matches: 6. The CDR3 sequence is 15 residues long. CDR3 sequence reads: CSASGLAGGWETQYF. For the CDR3, the DNA is TGCAGTGCTTCTGGACTAGCGGGAGGGTGGGAGACCCAGTACTTC.

In this sample, this clonotype turned up a few times. CDR3 bases: TGCGCCAGCAGTCCAGGACTAGGGTGGGTCGATGAGCAGTTCTTC. It encodes CASSPGLGWVDEQFF. V and J are TRBV5-1 and TRBJ2-1; TRBD2 matches 7 bases. Germline V gene sequence: CDR1 SGHRS, CDR2 YFSETQ. This CDR3 comprises 15 residues. J lost 8 bases, V lost 5 bases, and 13 bases had no gene match. The whole variable domain, filled in from reference TRBV5-1 and TRBJ2-1, reads KAGVTQTPRYLIKTRGQQVTLSCSPISGHRSVSWYQQTPGQGLQFLFEYFSETQRNKGNFPGRFSGRQFSNSRSEMNVSTLELGDSALYLCASSPGLGWVDEQFFGPGTRLTVL.

The chain carries TRBV20-1 and TRBJ1-2; D remains unclear. The CDR3 spans 14 residues. The V end was cut by 6 bases, the J end by 4 bases, with 18 bases between. Germline CDR1 reads DFQATT; CDR2 reads SNEGSKA (reference sequence). CDR3 DNA sequence: TGCAGTGCGATCGACGGAGGAGGGAGCTATGGCTACACCTTC. The encoded protein is CSAIDGGGSYGYTF.

This clonotype showed up just a few times. The chain employs TRBV7-9 and TRBJ1-1; D is unclear. The V gene's germline CDR1 is SEHNR and CDR2 FQNEAQ (reference sequence). With 3 bases removed from V and 6 bases from J, the gap between germline ends came to 8 bases. This CDR3 has 12 amino acids. The CDR3: CASSFNSPEAFF. CDR3 in DNA: TGTGCCAGCAGCTTCAACAGCCCTGAAGCTTTCTTT. Complete variable domain (other parts from reference TRBV7-9 and TRBJ1-1): DTGVSQNPRHKITKRGQNVTFRCDPISEHNRLYWYRQTLGQGPEFLTYFQNEAQLEKSRLLSDRFSAERPKGSFSTLEIQRTEQGDSAMYLCASSFNSPEAFFGQGTRLTVV.

The chain carries TRBV20-1 and TRBJ1-5; 10 positions agree with TRBD1. This CDR3 is 16 amino acids long. Germline lookup yields CDR1 DFQATT and CDR2 SNEGSKA (reference sequence). Unmatched junction bases numbered 6, after V lost 4 bases and J lost 0 bases. Written as DNA, the CDR3 is TGCAGTGCTACGGACAGGGGGGGATATAGCAATCAGCCCCAGCATTTT. Residues: CSATDRGGYSNQPQHF.

The gene calls are TRBV10-3 and TRBJ2-7, with 9 positions matching TRBD1. Germline loops: CDR1 ENHRY, CDR2 SYGVKD. The V and J ends lost 4 bases and 5 bases, in that order; junction bases with no gene match: 6. The CDR3 runs 14 residues. CDR3 sequence: CAISGGGTGNEQYF. In nucleotides, the CDR3 is TGTGCCATCAGTGGTGGGGGGACAGGGAACGAGCAGTACTTC.